The 15 T cell receptor beta chains in this list originate from one sample, sequenced in a study of regulatory T cells in long-lasting Graves disease. TCR beta libraries were built with iRepertoire HTBI primers and Arm-PCR of CDR3 regions. TCRdb analysed the multiplex PCR reads with MiXCR anew, one entry per CDR3 protein. The sample contains 500,000 or so distinct CDR3 sequences, about a sixth of which appear only once. The time point is: newly diagnosed GD, antithyroid drugs for less than 3 months. PBMC-derived RNA was used for the TCR library. The same sample was also studied in work on T cells in Graves' hyperthyroidism and ophthalmopathy.

The sample consisted of peripheral blood mononuclear cells (PBMCs), taken at new diagnosis, from a patient treated with antithyroid drugs. The receptors originated from a man aged 40-55 years with Graves disease.

The chain employs TRBV7-2 and TRBJ1-2; TRBD1 is a possible D gene (5 bases). This CDR3 spans 13 amino acids. V was cut by 5 bases and J by 7 bases, with 14 bases left in between. Germline values: CDR1 SGHTA, CDR2 FQGNSA. The CDR3 DNA reads TGTGCCAGCAGCGGGGGTCCGGGCGGTGGCTACACCTTC. Translating gives CASSGGPGGGYTF.

This clonotype appeared a few times. V and J are TRBV15 and TRBJ2-1; maybe TRBD1 (5 bases). Trimming stripped 8 bases from V and 0 bases from J, with 8 bases between. Germline lookup yields CDR1 LNHNV and CDR2 YYDKDF (reference sequence). The CDR3 has 13 amino acids. In nucleotides, the CDR3 is TGTGCCACCGGGGCCGTCTCCTACAATGAGCAGTTCTTC. It translates to CATGAVSYNEQFF. Filled out from reference TRBV15 and TRBJ2-1, the complete variable domain reads DAMVIQNPRYQVTQFGKPVTLSCSQTLNHNVMYWYQQKSSQAPKLLFHYYDKDFNNEADTPDNFQSRRPNTSFCFLDIRSPGLGDTAMYLCATGAVSYNEQFFGPGTRLTVL.

This clonotype occurred many times. This sequence joins TRBV11-1 and TRBJ2-7, with unresolved D. The CDR3 is 14 residues long. Trimming left V 2 bases short and J 1 base short, with 9 bases between. CDR1 is SGHAT, CDR2 FQDESV, per germline (reference sequence). In DNA, the CDR3 is TGTGCCAGCAGCTTAAACACAAATTCCTACGAGCAGTACTTC. Protein product: CASSLNTNSYEQYF.

This clonotype was detected many times. The gene calls are TRBV3-1 and TRBJ2-4; 8 bases line up with TRBD2. The germline CDR1 and CDR2 sequences are LGHDT and YNNKEL (reference sequence). This CDR3 region has 15 residues. Trimming cost V 2 bases and J 4 bases; bases outside gene matches: 4. The DNA for the CDR3 is TGTGCCAGCAGCCAACCTCAGCGGGGGAAAAACATTCAGTACTTC. Amino acid sequence: CASSQPQRGKNIQYF.

Here the CDR3 DNA reads TGCAGTGCTAGAGCTCTAGCGGGAGGTTTCGGGACCCAGTACTTC. As protein: CSARALAGGFGTQYF. This chain joins TRBV20-1 and TRBJ2-5; 11 nucleotides line up with TRBD2. The CDR3 has 15 residues. The V gene end was trimmed by 1 base and the J gene end by 7 bases; junction bases not matched to a gene: 8. Germline CDR1 reads DFQATT; CDR2 reads SNEGSKA (reference sequence).

The table lists this clonotype with a few counts. The chain carries TRBV20-1 and TRBJ1-2; weak D call: TRBD1 (5 bases). Germline-derived CDR1 and CDR2 are DFQATT and SNEGSKA (reference sequence). The CDR3 runs 14 residues. V shed 4 bases and J shed 5 bases, with 17 bases lying between them. This CDR3 reads CSAKGAEGGYGYTF. CDR3 DNA sequence: TGCAGTGCTAAAGGGGCCGAGGGAGGATATGGCTACACCTTC.

This clonotype was seen many times. The CDR3 DNA sequence: TGCGCCAGCAGACAGGGGGCGAGCTATGGCTACACCTTC. This codes for CASRQGASYGYTF. The chain joins TRBV10-2 to TRBJ1-2; 9 bases map to TRBD1. With 6 bases clipped from V and 4 bases from J, the junction kept 3 bases outside the gene matches. The germline V gene encodes CDR1 WSHSY and CDR2 SAAADI. This CDR3 has 13 residues.

This clonotype showed up just a few times. This chain links TRBV16 with TRBJ1-5, with D hard to call. This CDR3 has 14 amino acids. Trimming stripped 0 bases from V and 4 bases from J, with 7 bases between. Per the germline V gene, CDR1 is KGHSY and CDR2 is FQNENV. The CDR3 DNA follows: TGTGCCAGCAGCCAATCCACCGGGAATCAGCCCCAGCATTTT. This gives the protein CASSQSTGNQPQHF. Supplemented by reference TRBV16 and TRBJ1-5, the full variable domain reads GEEVAQTPKHLVRGEGQKAKLYCAPIKGHSYVFWYQQVLKNEFKFLISFQNENVFDETGMPKERFSAKCLPNSPCSLEIQATKLEDSAVYFCASSQSTGNQPQHFGDGTRLSIL.

This clonotype occurred many times. V gene TRBV6-2 or TRBV6-3 combines with J gene TRBJ2-1, with D uncertain. Germline CDR1 MNHEY, CDR2 SVGEGT. The CDR3 totals 13 residues. Trimming cost V 2 bases and J 9 bases, with 11 bases left between them. The CDR3 spells CASSYLSLGEQFF. CDR3 sequence (DNA): TGTGCCAGCAGTTACCTATCGCTCGGTGAGCAGTTCTTC.

This sequence joins TRBV19 and TRBJ2-3, with a weak D call TRBD2 (5 bases). CDR3 length: 14 residues. V lost 7 bases to trimming and J lost 3 bases, with 14 bases between them. Germline-derived CDR1 and CDR2 are LNHDA and SQIVND (reference sequence). The CDR3 loop reads CASTAGWRTDTQYF. The CDR3 DNA reads TGTGCCAGTACTGCGGGCTGGAGGACAGATACGCAGTATTTT.

To note about this clonotype: Since a far larger clone is one base different, this is likely a read error. The rearrangement joins TRBV27 to TRBJ2-1; 7 bases map to TRBD2. CDR3 size: 13 residues. CDR1 is MNHEY, CDR2 SMNVEV, per germline (reference sequence). V shed 5 bases, J shed 9 bases, and the junction held 7 bases outside the gene matches. The CDR3 DNA is TGTGCCAGCAGTCGTGGACTAGACGGTGAGCAGTTCTTC. Amino acids: CASSRGLDGEQFF.

The sample holds a few counts of this clonotype. The chain links TRBV10-3 to TRBJ2-1; 14 bases line up with TRBD2. Germline trimming cut 4 bases from V and 4 bases from J; bases unmatched to any gene: 3. CDR3 length: 16 amino acids. The germline gives CDR1 ENHRY, CDR2 SYGVKD. CDR3 nucleotide sequence: TGTGCCATCAGTGGGACTAGCGGGAGGCTTTACAATGAGCAGTTCTTC. This encodes CAISGTSGRLYNEQFF.

The gene calls are TRBV29-1 and TRBJ1-1; 7 nucleotides align to TRBD1. The germline gives CDR1 SQVTM, CDR2 ANQGSEA. The CDR3 runs 11 residues. Trimming cost V 7 bases and J 7 bases; bases outside gene matches: 6. CDR3 coding DNA: TGCAGCGCTGGGACAGAAGTTGAAGCTTTCTTT. Residues: CSAGTEVEAFF.

Ten or more counts support this clonotype. The chain carries TRBV11-2 and TRBJ1-1, with a possible D match to TRBD1 (5 bases). CDR1 SGHAT and CDR2 FQNNGV come from the germline V gene. The CDR3 length is 13 residues. The ends were cut back, 3 bases at V and 1 base at J, with 6 bases in the middle. The CDR3 nucleotides read TGTGCCAGCAGCTTCAGGGAGAACACTGAAGCTTTCTTT. Translation: CASSFRENTEAFF.

This clonotype occurred many times. DNA for the CDR3: TGTGCCAGCAGTTTACGGACAGGGGGACGCTCCTACAATGAGCAGTTCTTC. It yields the protein CASSLRTGGRSYNEQFF. The chain combines TRBV27 with TRBJ2-1; 10 positions match TRBD1. With 2 bases clipped from V and 0 bases from J, the junction kept 4 bases outside the gene matches. Germline-derived CDR1 and CDR2 are MNHEY and SMNVEV (reference sequence). CDR3 length: 17 residues.